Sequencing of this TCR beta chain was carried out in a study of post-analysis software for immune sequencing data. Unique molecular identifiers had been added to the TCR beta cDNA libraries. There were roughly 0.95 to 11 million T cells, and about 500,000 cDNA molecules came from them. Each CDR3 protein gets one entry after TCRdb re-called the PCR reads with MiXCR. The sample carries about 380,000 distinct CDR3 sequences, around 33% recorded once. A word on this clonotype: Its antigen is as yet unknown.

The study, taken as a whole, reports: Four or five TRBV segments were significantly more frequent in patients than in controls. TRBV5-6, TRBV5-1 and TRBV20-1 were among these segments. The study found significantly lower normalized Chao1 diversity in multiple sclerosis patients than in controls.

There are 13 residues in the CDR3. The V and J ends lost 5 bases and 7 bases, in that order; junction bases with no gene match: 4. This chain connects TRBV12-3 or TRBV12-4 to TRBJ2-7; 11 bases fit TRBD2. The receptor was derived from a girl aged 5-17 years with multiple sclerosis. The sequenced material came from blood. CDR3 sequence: CASSLRTSGEQYF. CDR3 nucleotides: TGTGCCAGCAGTCTCCGGACTAGCGGGGAGCAGTACTTC.